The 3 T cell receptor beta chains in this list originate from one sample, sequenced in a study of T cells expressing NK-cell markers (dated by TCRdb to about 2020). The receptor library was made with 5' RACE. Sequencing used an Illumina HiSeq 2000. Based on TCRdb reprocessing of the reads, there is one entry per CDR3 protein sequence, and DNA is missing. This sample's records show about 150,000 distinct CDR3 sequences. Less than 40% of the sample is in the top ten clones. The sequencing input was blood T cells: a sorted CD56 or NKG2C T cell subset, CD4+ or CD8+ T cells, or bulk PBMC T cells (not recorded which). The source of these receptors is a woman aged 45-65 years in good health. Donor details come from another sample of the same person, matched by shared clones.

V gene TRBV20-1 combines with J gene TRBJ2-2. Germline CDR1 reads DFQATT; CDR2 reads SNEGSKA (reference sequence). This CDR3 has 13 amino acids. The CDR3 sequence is CSARDTITGELFF.

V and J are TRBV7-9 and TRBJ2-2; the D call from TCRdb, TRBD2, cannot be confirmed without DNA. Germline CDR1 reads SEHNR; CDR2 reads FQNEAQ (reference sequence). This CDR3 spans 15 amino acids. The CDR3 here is CASSLRDYSTGELFF.

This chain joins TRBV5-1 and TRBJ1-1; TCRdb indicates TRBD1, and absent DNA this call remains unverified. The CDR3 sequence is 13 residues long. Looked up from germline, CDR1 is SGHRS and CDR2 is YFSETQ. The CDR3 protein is CASEGQGDTEAFF.